This TCR beta chain originates from a study of T-cell memory formation after mild COVID-19. The V gene's germline CDR1 is SGHTA and CDR2 FQGNSA. V lost 4 bases to trimming and J lost 2 bases, with 9 bases between them. The CDR3 is 13 residues long. TCRdb re-analysed the 5' RACE reads in MiXCR, keeping a single row per CDR3 protein. The sample includes 400,000 to 500,000 distinct CDR3 sequences, around 17% of them seen just once. V is TRBV7-2 and J is TRBJ2-7; D gene unclear. Sequenced material: PBMCs or a T cell subset sorted from them (not recorded which). The source of this sequence is a man aged 18 to 29 who had mild COVID-19 (a few samples of this study predate the infection). Cell type and time point are not known. The CDR3 is CASSYGLPYEQYV. The CDR3 nucleotides read TGTGCCAGCAGCTACGGATTGCCCTACGAGCAGTACGTC.